A few counts support the clone carrying this TCR beta chain. This entry belongs to a study of blood T cell repertoires in COVID-19. The table came from immunoSEQ multiplex PCR; TCRdb's copy has only in-frame clones and leaves some out. Seen here are about 110,000 clones, approximately 87% observed once, and the top ten hold 15% to 20%. Trimming stripped 5 bases from V and 1 base from J, with 14 bases between. Germline assignment: CDR1 MDHEN and CDR2 SYDVKM. This CDR3 is built from 15 residues. This clonotype was obtained from a woman aged 60-70 years with acute or convalescent COVID-19. The chain employs TRBV28 and TRBJ1-1; D call uncertain. The source material was peripheral blood. In DNA, the CDR3 is TGTGCCAGCAGTATCCTTCGCTCAGGGAACACTGAAGCTTTCTTT. This encodes CASSILRSGNTEAFF.